This T cell receptor (beta chain) was recorded in a study of blood T cell repertoires in COVID-19. Study details: Spain, Italy and the United States supplied samples that represented acute and convalescent COVID-19. From T cells, B-cell-depleted T cells, or PBMCs came the material, which was cDNA or gDNA.

In the study's own analysis: Reference gene primer amplification gave nucleated cell count estimates. Only in-frame clones appear in the TCRdb table, and some are missing; sequencing was by immunoSEQ multiplex PCR. From that table come the V and J calls and clone size; the DNA was used to work out D and trimming. Among about 95,000 clones listed, over 70% were seen once. Germline values: CDR1 SGHAT, CDR2 FQDESV (reference sequence). With 5 bases removed from V and 2 bases from J, the gap between germline ends came to 14 bases. CDR3 length: 15 amino acids. Input material: peripheral blood. The chain carries TRBV11-1 and TRBJ2-3; a weak D match, TRBD2 (5 bases). The TCR was taken from a man older than 75 with active or convalescent COVID-19. DNA for the CDR3: TGTGCCAGCAGCGCCCTCGGGGATTACACAGATACGCAGTATTTT. Amino acid sequence: CASSALGDYTDTQYF.